Only a few counts were recorded for the clone carrying this T cell receptor (beta chain). Antigen specificity is unknown. This sample is drawn from a study of tumor-infiltrating lymphocytes in primary liver carcinoma. General study points: Compared with blood, tumor repertoires held significantly more in their top 250 clones. Just about 7-25% of leading clones were found in every one of five regions.

Trimming stripped 4 bases from V and 5 bases from J, with 4 bases between. The CDR3 consists of 11 residues. Looked up from germline, CDR1 is SGHNT and CDR2 is YYREEE (reference sequence). With roughly 0.5 ug total RNA as template and a constant-region primer, TCR beta cDNA was made. What produced the TCR beta libraries was three nested multiplex PCR rounds using slightly modified ARM-PCR. The opening two PCR rounds, roughly 11 cycles each, paired TRBV1-TRBV30 forward primers with a C-beta reverse primer. MiXCR, run by TCRdb on the multiplex PCR reads, gives a single entry per CDR3 protein. Here the sample spans approximately 40,000 distinct CDR3 sequences, around 66% being singletons. Scientists recovered RNA and DNA together from roughly 20-30 mg of unsorted bulk tissue. Tumors were each sampled at five separate regions.

The V and J genes are TRBV5-4 and TRBJ2-1; no definite D call. The sequenced material came from liver tumor tissue from sampling region 2. As for subset: tumor region T2, inferior pole. The receptor's source is a man aged 35 to 55 with primary liver carcinoma and hepatitis B virus infection. The CDR3 loop is CASSPHNEQFF. CDR3 DNA: TGTGCCAGCAGCCCCCACAATGAGCAGTTCTTC.